One and the same sample provided the 6 T cell receptor beta chains below, sequenced in a study of T cells in Graves' hyperthyroidism and ophthalmopathy. The TCR beta CDR3 regions underwent amplification using RNA transcripts as the source. A first-round RT-PCR of the TCR CDR3 used the HTBI primer set. TCRdb itself ran the multiplex PCR reads through MiXCR, one entry per CDR3 protein. The sample holds around 540,000 distinct CDR3 sequences, roughly 16% seen once. Sequenced input: blood. These receptors were taken from a woman in her twenties or thirties with Graves' ophthalmopathy.

The V gene is TRBV15, the J gene TRBJ2-5, with a possible D match to TRBD2 (7 bases). Deletions cut 0 bases from V and 6 bases from J, with 14 bases between. The CDR3 extends over 15 amino acids. CDR1 is LNHNV, CDR2 YYDKDF, per germline (reference sequence). This chain's CDR3 is CATSRDGGARQTQYF. DNA of the CDR3: TGTGCCACCAGCAGAGATGGGGGGGCCCGCCAGACCCAGTACTTC.

This rearrangement joins TRBV6-6 to TRBJ1-5; 12 positions agree with TRBD1. J gave up 7 bases and V 2 bases, and 6 bases lay outside the gene matches. The CDR3 is 16 amino acids. Germline V gene data show CDR1 as MNHNY and CDR2 as SVGAGI (reference sequence). DNA of the CDR3: TGTGCCAGCAGTTACATAAAGGGACAGGGGGCACAGCCCCAGCATTTT. Its translation: CASSYIKGQGAQPQHF.

Points on this clonotype: A single base separates this from a much larger clone, so it may be a read error. The V gene is TRBV5-1, the J gene TRBJ2-1; the match to TRBD1 covers 7 bases. Germline CDR1 is SGHRS and CDR2 is YFSETQ. V was pared by 2 bases and J by 6 bases, with 11 bases of the junction left unmatched. This CDR3 spans 16 amino acids. The CDR3 coding sequence is TGCGCCAGCAGCTTACAGACAGGGTCTTTATCCAATGAGCAGTTCTTC. It codes for CASSLQTGSLSNEQFF.

This clonotype occurred many times. The chain links TRBV13 to TRBJ2-7, with 9 bases identical to TRBD1. CDR1 and CDR2 from the germline V gene are PRHDT and FYEKMQ (reference sequence). V gave up 5 bases and J gave up 6 bases; unmatched junction bases: 11. The CDR3 spans 15 residues. The CDR3 loop is CASSRPGQGRPEQYF. CDR3 nucleotides: TGTGCCAGCAGCCGACCCGGACAGGGGCGTCCCGAGCAGTACTTC. Combining the CDR3 with reference TRBV13 and TRBJ2-7 gives the whole variable domain AAGVIQSPRHLIKEKRETATLKCYPIPRHDTVYWYQQGPGQDPQFLISFYEKMQSDKGSIPDRFSAQQFSDYHSELNMSSLELGDSALYFCASSRPGQGRPEQYFGPGTRLTVT.

This clonotype was counted at least ten times. V and J are TRBV30 and TRBJ1-6, with D perhaps TRBD1 (6 bases). This CDR3 spans 14 amino acids. The V and J ends lost 2 bases and 5 bases respectively, with 10 bases between them. Germline V gene data show CDR1 as GTSNPN and CDR2 as SVGIG (reference sequence). CDR3 residues: CAWSQGQNNSPLHF. As DNA, the CDR3 is TGTGCCTGGAGTCAAGGACAGAATAATTCACCCCTCCACTTT.

This clonotype was seen a few times. The V and J genes are TRBV6-1 and TRBJ1-2; tentative D call: TRBD1 (6 bases). This CDR3 is 13 amino acids long. V was trimmed by 5 bases and J by 7 bases, leaving 14 bases between them. Germline V gene lookup returns CDR1 MNHNS and CDR2 SASEGT. In DNA form, the CDR3 reads TGTGCCAGCAGTAATCAGGGGATTGGTGGCTACACCTTC. Translation gives CASSNQGIGGYTF.